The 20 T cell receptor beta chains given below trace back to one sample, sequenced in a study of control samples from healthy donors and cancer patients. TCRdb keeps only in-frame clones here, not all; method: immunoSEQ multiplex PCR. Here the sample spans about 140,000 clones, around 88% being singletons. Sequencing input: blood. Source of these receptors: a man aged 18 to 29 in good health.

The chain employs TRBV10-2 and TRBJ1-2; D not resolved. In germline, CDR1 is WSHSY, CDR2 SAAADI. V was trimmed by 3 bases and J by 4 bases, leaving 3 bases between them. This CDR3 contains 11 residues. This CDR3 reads CASSDSYGYTF. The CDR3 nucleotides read TGCGCCAGCAGTGACAGCTATGGCTACACCTTC.

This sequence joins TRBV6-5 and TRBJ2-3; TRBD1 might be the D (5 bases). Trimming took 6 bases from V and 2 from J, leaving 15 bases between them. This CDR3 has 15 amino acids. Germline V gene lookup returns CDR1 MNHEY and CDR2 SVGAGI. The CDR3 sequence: CASSPRLTDTDTQYF. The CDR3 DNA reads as TGTGCCAGCAGCCCCCGACTGACAGACACAGATACGCAGTATTTT.

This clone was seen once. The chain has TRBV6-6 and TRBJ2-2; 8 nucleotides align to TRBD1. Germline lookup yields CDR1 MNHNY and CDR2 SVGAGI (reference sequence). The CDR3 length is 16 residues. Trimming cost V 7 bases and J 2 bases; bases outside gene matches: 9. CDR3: CASTLQGAGNTGELFF. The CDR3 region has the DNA TGTGCCAGCACCCTGCAGGGGGCCGGTAACACCGGGGAGCTGTTTTTT.

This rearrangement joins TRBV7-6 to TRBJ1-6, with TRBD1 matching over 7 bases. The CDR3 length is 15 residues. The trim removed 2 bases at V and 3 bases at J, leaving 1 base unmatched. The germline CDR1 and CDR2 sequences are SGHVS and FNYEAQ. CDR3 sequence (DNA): TGTGCCAGCAGCTTAAGACAGGGCTATAATTCACCCCTCCACTTT. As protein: CASSLRQGYNSPLHF.

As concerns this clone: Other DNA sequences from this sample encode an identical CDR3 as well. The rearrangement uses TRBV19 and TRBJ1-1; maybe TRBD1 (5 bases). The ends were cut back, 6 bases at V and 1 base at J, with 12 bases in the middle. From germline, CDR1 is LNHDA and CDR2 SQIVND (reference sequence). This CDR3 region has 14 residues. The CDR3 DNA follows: TGTGCCAGTAGGAATACGGGGGAGAACACTGAAGCTTTCTTT. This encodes CASRNTGENTEAFF.

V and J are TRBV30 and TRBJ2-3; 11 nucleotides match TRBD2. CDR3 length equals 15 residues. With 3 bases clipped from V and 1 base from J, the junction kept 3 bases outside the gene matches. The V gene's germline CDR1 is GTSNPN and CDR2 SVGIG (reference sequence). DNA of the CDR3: TGTGCCTGGAGAAAGGGACTAGCGGGCACAGATACGCAGTATTTT. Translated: CAWRKGLAGTDTQYF. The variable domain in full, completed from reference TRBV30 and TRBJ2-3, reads SQTIHQWPATLVQPVGSPLSLECTVEGTSNPNLYWYRQAAGRGLQLLFYSVGIGQISSEVPQNLSASRPQDRQFILSSKKLLLSDSGFYLCAWRKGLAGTDTQYFGPGTRLTVL.

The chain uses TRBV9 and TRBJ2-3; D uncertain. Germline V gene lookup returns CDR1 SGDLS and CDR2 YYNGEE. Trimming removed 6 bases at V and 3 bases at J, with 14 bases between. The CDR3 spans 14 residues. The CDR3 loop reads CASNPGRATDTQYF. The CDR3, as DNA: TGTGCCAGCAACCCCGGACGGGCTACAGATACGCAGTATTTT.

The CDR3 region has the DNA TGTGCCAGTAGTATCCGTTTTATAAGGGGAAACACTGAAGCTTTCTTT. This sequence encodes CASSIRFIRGNTEAFF. The rearrangement links TRBV19 to TRBJ1-1; tentatively, D is TRBD1 (5 bases). Germline values: CDR1 LNHDA, CDR2 SQIVND (reference sequence). The CDR3 runs 16 residues. Trimming took 3 bases from V and 2 from J, leaving 16 bases between them.

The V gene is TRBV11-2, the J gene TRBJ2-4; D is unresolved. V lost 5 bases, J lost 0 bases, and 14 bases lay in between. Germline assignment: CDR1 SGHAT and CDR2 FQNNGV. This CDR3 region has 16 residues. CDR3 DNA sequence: TGTGCCAGCAGCGCAACGGCCGACCTAGCCAAAAACATTCAGTACTTC. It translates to CASSATADLAKNIQYF.

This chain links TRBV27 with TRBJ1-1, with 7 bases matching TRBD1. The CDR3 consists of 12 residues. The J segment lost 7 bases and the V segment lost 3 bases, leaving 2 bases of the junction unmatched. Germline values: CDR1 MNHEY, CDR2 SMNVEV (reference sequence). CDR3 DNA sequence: TGTGCCAGCAGTTTCAACAGGGGTGAAGCTTTCTTT. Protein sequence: CASSFNRGEAFF.

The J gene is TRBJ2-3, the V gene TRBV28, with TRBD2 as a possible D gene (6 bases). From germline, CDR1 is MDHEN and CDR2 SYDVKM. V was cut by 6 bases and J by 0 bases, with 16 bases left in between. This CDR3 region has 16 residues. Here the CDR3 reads CASSLSWRGSTDTQYF. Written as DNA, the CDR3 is TGTGCCAGCAGCCTGTCCTGGCGGGGTAGCACAGATACGCAGTATTTT.

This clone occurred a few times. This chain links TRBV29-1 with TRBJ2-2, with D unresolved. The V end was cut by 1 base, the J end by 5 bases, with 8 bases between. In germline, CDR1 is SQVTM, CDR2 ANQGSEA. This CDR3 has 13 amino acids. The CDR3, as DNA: TGCAGCGTTGAAGTAGTCGCAACCGGGGAGCTGTTTTTT. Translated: CSVEVVATGELFF.

CDR3 DNA: TGTGCCAGCAGCTTGGGGGGGCGCCCCGCAGATACGCAGTATTTT. Translated, it gives CASSLGGRPADTQYF. The J gene is TRBJ2-3, the V gene TRBV5-4; possible D gene TRBD1, 6 bases. Per the germline V gene, CDR1 is SGHNT and CDR2 is YYREEE (reference sequence). Trimming left V 0 bases short and J 4 bases short, with 12 bases between. The CDR3 consists of 15 residues.

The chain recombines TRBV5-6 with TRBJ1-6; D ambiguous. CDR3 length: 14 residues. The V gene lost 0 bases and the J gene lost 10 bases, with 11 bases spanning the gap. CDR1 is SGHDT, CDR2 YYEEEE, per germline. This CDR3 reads CASSLAQVRSPLHF. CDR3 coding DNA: TGTGCCAGCAGCTTGGCGCAGGTCAGGTCACCCCTCCACTTT.

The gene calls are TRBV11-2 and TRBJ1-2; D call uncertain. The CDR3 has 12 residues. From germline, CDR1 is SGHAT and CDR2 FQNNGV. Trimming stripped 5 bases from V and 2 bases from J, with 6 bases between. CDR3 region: CASSHVNYGYTF. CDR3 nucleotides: TGTGCCAGCAGCCATGTCAACTATGGCTACACCTTC.

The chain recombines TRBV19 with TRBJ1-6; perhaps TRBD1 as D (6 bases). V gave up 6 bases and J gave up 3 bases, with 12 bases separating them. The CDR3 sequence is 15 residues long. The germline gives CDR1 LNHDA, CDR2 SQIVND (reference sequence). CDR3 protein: CASRDSGHYNSPLHF. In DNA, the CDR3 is TGTGCCAGTAGGGACTCGGGACACTATAATTCACCCCTCCACTTT. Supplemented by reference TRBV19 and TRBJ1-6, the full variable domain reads DGGITQSPKYLFRKEGQNVTLSCEQNLNHDAMYWYRQDPGQGLRLIYYSQIVNDFQKGDIAEGYSVSREKKESFPLTVTSAQKNPTAFYLCASRDSGHYNSPLHFGNGTRLTVT.

CDR3 DNA sequence: TGTGCCAGCAGCTTAGGGGGTATGAACACTGAAGCTTTCTTT. It yields the protein CASSLGGMNTEAFF. The chain combines TRBV11-2 with TRBJ1-1; D uncertain. Trimming pared 1 base from V and 0 bases from J, leaving 6 bases between. Germline V gives CDR1 SGHAT, CDR2 FQNNGV. The CDR3 runs to 14 residues.

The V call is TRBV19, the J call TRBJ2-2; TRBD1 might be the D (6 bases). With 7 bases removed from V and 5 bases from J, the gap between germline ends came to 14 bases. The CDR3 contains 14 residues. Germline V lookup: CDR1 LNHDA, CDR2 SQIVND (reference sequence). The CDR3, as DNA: TGTGCCAGTATGGGACACCCGGGGACCGGGGAGCTGTTTTTT. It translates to CASMGHPGTGELFF.

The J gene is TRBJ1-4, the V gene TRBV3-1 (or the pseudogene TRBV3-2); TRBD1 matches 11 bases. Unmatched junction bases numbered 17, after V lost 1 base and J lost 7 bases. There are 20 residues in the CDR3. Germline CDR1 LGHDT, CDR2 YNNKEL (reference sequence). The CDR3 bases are TGTGCCAGCAGCCAAGTTGAGGACGGGGGGACAGGGGGTATAGGTGAAAAACTGTTTTTT. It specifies CASSQVEDGGTGGIGEKLFF.

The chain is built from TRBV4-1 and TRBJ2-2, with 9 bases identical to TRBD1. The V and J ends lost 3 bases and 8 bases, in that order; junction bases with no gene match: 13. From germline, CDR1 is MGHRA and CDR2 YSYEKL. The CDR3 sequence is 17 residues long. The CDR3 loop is CASSHRATGGLPGELFF. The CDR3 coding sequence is TGCGCCAGCAGCCATAGAGCTACAGGGGGCTTACCGGGGGAGCTGTTTTTT.